The next 2 T cell receptor beta chains were all read from a single sample in a study of cytomegalovirus exposure and HLA in healthy donors. Primers for the PCR totalled 60 Vbeta and 13 Jbeta. Profiling relied on immunoSEQ multiplex PCR, and the TCRdb table lists in-frame clones only, not all of them. The sample has fewer than 250,000 clones; almost 80% are singletons. Sequencing was performed on PBMCs. These receptors were collected from a male donor in good health and CMV-seronegative.

This chain uses TRBV4-1 with TRBJ2-7, with 8 positions matching TRBD1. CDR1 and CDR2 from the germline V gene are MGHRA and YSYEKL. V gave up 6 bases and J gave up 5 bases; unmatched junction bases: 12. The CDR3 sequence is 15 residues long. The chain's CDR3 is CASRKTGTGTDEQYF. CDR3 nucleotide sequence: TGCGCCAGCAGAAAAACCGGGACAGGTACCGACGAGCAGTACTTC.

This rearrangement joins TRBV10-3 to TRBJ2-3; the D is unclear. Trimming pared 6 bases from V and 3 bases from J, leaving 13 bases between. This CDR3 is 14 amino acids long. The germline V gene has CDR1 ENHRY and CDR2 SYGVKD. CDR3 coding DNA: TGTGCCATCAGACAGTCACCGACGACAGATACGCAGTATTTT. Its translation: CAIRQSPTTDTQYF.